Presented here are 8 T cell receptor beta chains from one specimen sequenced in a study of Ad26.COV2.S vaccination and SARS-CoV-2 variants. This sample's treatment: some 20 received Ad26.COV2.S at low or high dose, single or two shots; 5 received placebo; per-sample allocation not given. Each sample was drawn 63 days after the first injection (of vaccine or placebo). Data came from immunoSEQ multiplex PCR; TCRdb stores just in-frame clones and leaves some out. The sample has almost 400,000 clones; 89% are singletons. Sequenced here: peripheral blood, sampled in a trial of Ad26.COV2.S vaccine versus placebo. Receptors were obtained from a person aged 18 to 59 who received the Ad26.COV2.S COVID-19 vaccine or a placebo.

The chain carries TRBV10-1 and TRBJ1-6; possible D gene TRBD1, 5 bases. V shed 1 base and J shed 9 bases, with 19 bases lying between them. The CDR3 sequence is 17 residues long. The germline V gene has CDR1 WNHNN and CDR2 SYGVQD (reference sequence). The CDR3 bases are TGCGCCAGCAGTGAGTTCGGGACGCGAGGGTTCGGTTCACCCCTCCACTTT. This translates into CASSEFGTRGFGSPLHF.

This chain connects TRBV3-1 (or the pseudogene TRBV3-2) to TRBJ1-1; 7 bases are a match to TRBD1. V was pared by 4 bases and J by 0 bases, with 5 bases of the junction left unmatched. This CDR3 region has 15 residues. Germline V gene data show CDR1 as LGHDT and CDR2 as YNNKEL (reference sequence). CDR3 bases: TGTGCCAGCAGCCGCCCGGGACAGCTGAACACTGAAGCTTTCTTT. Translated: CASSRPGQLNTEAFF.

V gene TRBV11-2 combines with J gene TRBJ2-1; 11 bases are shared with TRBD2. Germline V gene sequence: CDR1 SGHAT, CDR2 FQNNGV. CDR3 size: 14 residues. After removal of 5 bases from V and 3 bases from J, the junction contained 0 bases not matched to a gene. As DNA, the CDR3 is TGTGCCAGCAGCGGACTAGCGGGCTACAATGAGCAGTTCTTC. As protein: CASSGLAGYNEQFF.

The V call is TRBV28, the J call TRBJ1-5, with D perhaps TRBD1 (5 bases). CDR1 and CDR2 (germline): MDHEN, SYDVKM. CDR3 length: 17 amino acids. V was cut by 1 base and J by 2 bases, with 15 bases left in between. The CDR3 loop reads CASSLLAAGGGNQPQHF. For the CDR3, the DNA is TGTGCCAGCAGTTTATTGGCCGCGGGAGGGGGCAATCAGCCCCAGCATTTT.

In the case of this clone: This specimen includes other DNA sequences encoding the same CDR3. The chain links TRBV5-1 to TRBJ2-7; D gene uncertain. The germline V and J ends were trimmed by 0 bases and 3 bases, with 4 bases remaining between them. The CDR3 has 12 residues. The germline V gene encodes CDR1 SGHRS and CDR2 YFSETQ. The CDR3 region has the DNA TGCGCCAGCAGCTTGGACGGCTACGAGCAGTACTTC. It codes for CASSLDGYEQYF.

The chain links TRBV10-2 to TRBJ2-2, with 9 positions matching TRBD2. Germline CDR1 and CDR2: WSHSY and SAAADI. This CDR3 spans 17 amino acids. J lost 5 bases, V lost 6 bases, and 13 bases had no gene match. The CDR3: CASRPQLAGKGTGELFF. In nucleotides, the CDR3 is TGCGCCAGCAGGCCCCAGCTAGCGGGAAAGGGTACCGGGGAGCTGTTTTTT.

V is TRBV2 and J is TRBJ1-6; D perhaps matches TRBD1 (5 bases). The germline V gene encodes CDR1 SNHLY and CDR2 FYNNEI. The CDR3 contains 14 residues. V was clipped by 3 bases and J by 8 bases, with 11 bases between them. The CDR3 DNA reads TGTGCCAGCAGTGAGGAGGGGTCGGATTCACCCCTCCACTTT. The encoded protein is CASSEEGSDSPLHF.

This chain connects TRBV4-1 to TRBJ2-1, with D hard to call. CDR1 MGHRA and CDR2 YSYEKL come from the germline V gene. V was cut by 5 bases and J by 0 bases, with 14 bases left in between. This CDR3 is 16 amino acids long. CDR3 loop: CASSDDISSSYNEQFF. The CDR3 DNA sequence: TGCGCCAGCAGCGATGATATTTCCAGCTCCTACAATGAGCAGTTCTTC.